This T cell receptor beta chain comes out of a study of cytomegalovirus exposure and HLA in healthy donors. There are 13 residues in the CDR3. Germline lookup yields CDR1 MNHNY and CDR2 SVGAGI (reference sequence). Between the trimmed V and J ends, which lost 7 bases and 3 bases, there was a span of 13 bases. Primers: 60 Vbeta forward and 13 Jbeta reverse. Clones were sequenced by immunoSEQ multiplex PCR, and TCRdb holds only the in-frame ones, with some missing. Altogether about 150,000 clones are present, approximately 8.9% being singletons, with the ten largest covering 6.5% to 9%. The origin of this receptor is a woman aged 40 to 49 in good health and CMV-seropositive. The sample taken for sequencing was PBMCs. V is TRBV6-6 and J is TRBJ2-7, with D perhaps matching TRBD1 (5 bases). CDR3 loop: CASTFQDSYEQYF. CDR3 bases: TGTGCCAGCACCTTCCAAGACAGCTACGAGCAGTACTTC.